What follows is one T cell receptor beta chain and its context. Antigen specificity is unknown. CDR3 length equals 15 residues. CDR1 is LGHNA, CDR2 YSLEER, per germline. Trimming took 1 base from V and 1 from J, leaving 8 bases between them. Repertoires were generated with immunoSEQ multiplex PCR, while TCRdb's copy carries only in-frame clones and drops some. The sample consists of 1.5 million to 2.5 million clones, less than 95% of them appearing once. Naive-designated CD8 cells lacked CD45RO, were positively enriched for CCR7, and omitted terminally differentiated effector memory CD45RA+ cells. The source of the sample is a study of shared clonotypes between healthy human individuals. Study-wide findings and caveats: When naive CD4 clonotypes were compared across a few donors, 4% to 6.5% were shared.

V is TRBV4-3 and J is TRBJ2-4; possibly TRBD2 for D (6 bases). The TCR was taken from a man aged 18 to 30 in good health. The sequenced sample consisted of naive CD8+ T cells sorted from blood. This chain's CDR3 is CASSQGGEAKNIQYF. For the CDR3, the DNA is TGCGCCAGCAGCCAAGGGGGGGAGGCCAAAAACATTCAGTACTTC.